This T cell receptor beta chain was found in a study of shared clonotypes between healthy human individuals (TCRdb year 2020). Describing the broader study: The cohort comprised a couple of women and a few men aged 18 to 49 years. To increase sequencing depth and limit assay-specific biases, different laboratories used diverse techniques to prepare libraries and sequence TCR repertoires. Leukapheresis yielded between about 0.85 and 10 billion PBMCs per donor. Blood TCR repertoires of several healthy adults were deeply sequenced to estimate repertoire size and the extent of clonotype sharing between individuals. Per donor, three plates each were used for CD4 naive and CD4 memory, two for CD8 naive, and one for CD8 memory.

Using the deep immunoSEQ assay, multiplex PCR amplified TCR CDR3 regions from genomic DNA. Genomic DNA extracted from each cell subset was distributed evenly over all wells of several immunoSEQ 96-well plates, and each plate served as one replicate. For sorted subsets, each replicate PCR was loaded with about 200 ng genomic DNA, equivalent to about 30,000 T cell genomes. Purified libraries were measured with a Qubit 3.0 fluorometer, size-checked on a Bioanalyzer 2100, and measured again with the KAPA Library Quantification kit. Every immunoSEQ 96-well plate was sequenced on a dedicated single-read 150-cycle Illumina NextSeq 550 flow cell. Under the source paper's analysis protocol: Because only junctional sequences without quality scores were contained in the immunoSEQ output, filtering matching that applied to full-length reads could not be performed. Sequences were annotated with PyIR, a Python wrapper for IgBLAST v1.9, and V/J genes and CDR3 were assigned using IMGT germline references. Reads were removed for weak V/J assignments (E-value above 1e-6), missing CDR3, stop codons, out-of-frame junctions, or ambiguous translated residues. V3J clonotypes were defined by identical inferred V gene, J gene, and CDR3 amino acid sequence. To compute the percentage overlap between repertoires, the number of shared unique clonotypes was divided by the size of the smaller repertoire. Repertoire richness was assessed with RTK rarefaction, the Chao1 estimator, and Recon v2.1 estimates of unobserved clonotypes. Generation probabilities were computed with OLGA for all TCRbeta clonotypes obtained by the gDNA method from a handful of donors. Drawn from immuneACCESS, this table holds only the in-frame rearrangements with V and J called that TCRdb kept. Clones are partly lost; checked studies trace under half to an unresolved V gene and leave the rest unexplained. That table supplies the V and J calls and clone size; D and trimming were determined from the DNA. The table for this sample lists 1,400,000 or so clones; approximately 98.5% of them were counted only once. The ten largest clonotypes hold approximately 0.4% of the sample.

About this clone itself: Its specific antigen is unknown. The record has no base qualities; no much larger clone is one base away.

The investigation overall reported the following: Sampling was restricted to blood, and TCR repertoires in tissues likely differ from the TCR repertoires found in blood. Incomplete sequencing was indicated by rarefaction of sorted-subset datasets, despite the large sequencing depth. Based on pairwise subsampling, the degree of clonotype sharing among donors was expected to be affected by sequencing depth. Across a handful of donors, roughly 5% of naive CD4, approximately 3.5% of naive CD8, 2.3% of memory CD4, and around 0.4% of memory CD8 clonotypes were shared. Naive subsets generally had larger estimated clonotype richness than memory subsets did. Higher generation probabilities were observed for clonotypes shared by all four sorted-subset donors than for non-shared clonotypes. The small number of donors limited the genetic and exposure-history diversity represented.

For CDR1 and CDR2, the germline V gene lists ENHRY and SYGVKD. V is clipped by 6 bases and J by 6 bases, and the sequence between their germline boundaries is 8 bases long. The CDR3 sequence holds 11 residues, the cysteine and phenylalanine included. The entry retains the CDR3 DNA only, 33 bases that are in frame from base 1. The donors were healthy, HIV-negative adults who had no recently reported acute infections or vaccinations. Only Caucasian adults living in Nashville, Tennessee, USA were represented among the donors. Magnetic negative selection was used to enrich CD4+ T cells, after which naive cells were positively selected on CD45RA and the negative fraction became the memory subset. Blood was obtained by leukapheresis, after which PBMCs were separated by Ficoll-Histopaque density gradient centrifugation and cryopreserved in liquid nitrogen vapor phase. Analytical flow cytometry was used to check the purity and quantity of each magnetically sorted T cell population. Genomic DNA was isolated from each sorted fraction and quantified by UV absorbance on a Nanodrop 2000c.

In this chain, TRBV10-3 is recombined with TRBJ2-5, with no confidently assigned D gene. The sample taken for sequencing was naive CD4+ T cells sorted from blood. The cell subset or site label corresponds to: CD45RA+ positively selected. The clonotype comes from a man aged 25 to 45 in good health. The DNA is as follows: TGTGCCATCAGAGGAAATAAGACCCAGTACTTC. Protein translation: CAIRGNKTQYF.